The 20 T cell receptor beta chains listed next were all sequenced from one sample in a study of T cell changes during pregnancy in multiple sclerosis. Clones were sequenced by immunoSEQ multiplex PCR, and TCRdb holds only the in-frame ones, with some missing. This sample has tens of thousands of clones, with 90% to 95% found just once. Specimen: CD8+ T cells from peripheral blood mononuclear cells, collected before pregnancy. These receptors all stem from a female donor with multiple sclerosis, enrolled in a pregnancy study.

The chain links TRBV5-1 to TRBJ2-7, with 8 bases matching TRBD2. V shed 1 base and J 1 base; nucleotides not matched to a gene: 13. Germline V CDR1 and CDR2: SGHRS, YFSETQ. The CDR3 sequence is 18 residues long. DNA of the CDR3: TGCGCCAGCAGCTTGACTGGACTAGCCATTTCGCCTTCCTACGAGCAGTACTTC. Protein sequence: CASSLTGLAISPSYEQYF.

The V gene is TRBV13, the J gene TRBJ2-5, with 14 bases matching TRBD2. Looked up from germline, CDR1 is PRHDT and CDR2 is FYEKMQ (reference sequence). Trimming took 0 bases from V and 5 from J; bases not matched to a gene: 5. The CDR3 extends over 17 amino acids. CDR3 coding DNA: TGTGCCAGCAGCTTAGGGACTAGCGGGGGGGCCTTGGAGACCCAGTACTTC. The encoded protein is CASSLGTSGGALETQYF. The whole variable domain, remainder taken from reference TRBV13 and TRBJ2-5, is AAGVIQSPRHLIKEKRETATLKCYPIPRHDTVYWYQQGPGQDPQFLISFYEKMQSDKGSIPDRFSAQQFSDYHSELNMSSLELGDSALYFCASSLGTSGGALETQYFGPGTRLLVL.

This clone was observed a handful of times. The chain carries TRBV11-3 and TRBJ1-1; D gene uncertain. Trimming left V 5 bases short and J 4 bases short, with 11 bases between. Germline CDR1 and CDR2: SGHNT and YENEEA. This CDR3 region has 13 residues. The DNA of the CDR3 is TGTGCCAGCAGCCCCCCGGGAGTCACTGAAGCTTTCTTT. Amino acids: CASSPPGVTEAFF.

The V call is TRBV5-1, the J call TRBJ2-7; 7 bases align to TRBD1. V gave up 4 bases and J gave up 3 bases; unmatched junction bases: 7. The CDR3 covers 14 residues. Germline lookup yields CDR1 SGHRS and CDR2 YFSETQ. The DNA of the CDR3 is TGCGCCAGCAGCCATGGGACAGACGACTACGAGCAGTACTTC. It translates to CASSHGTDDYEQYF.

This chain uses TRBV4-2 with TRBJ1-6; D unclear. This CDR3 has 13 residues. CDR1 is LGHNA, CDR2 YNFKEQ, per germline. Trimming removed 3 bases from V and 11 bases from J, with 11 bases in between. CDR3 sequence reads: CASSQGGGAPLHF. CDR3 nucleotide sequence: TGTGCCAGCAGCCAGGGCGGCGGGGCACCCCTCCACTTT.

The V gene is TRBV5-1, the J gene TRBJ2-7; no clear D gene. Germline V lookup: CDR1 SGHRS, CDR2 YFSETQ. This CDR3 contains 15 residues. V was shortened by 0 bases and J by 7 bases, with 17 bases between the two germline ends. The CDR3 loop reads CASSLDFAAVGEQYF. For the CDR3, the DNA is TGCGCCAGCAGCTTGGATTTTGCTGCCGTCGGGGAGCAGTACTTC.

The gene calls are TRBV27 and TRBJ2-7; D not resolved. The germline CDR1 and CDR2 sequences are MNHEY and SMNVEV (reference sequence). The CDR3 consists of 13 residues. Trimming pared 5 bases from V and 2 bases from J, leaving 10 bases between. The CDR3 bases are TGTGCCAGCAGTGGGCCAGGCCCCTACGAGCAGTACTTC. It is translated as CASSGPGPYEQYF.

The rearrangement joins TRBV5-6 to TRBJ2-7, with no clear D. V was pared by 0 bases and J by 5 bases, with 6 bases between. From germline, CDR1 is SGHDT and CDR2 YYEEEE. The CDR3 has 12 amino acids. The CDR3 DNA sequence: TGTGCCAGCAGCTTGGCCATCCACGAGCAGTACTTC. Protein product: CASSLAIHEQYF.

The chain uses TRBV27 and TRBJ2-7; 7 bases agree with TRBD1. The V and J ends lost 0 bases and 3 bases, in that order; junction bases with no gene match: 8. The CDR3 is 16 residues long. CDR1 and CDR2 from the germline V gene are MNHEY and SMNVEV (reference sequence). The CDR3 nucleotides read TGTGCCAGCAGTTTATCAAAAGGGACAGTCATCTACGAGCAGTACTTC. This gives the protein CASSLSKGTVIYEQYF.

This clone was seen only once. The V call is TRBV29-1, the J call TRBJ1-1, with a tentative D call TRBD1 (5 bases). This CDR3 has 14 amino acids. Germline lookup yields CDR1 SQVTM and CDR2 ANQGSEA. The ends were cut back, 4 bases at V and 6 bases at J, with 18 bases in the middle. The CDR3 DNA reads TGCAGCGTTGCAGGGAAAGACACCCGAGCTGAAGCTTTCTTT. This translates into CSVAGKDTRAEAFF.

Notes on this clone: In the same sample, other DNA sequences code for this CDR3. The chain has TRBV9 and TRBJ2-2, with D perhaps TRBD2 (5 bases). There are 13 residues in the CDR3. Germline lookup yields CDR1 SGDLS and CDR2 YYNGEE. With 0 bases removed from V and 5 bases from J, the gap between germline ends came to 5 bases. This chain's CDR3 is CASSVGGTGELFF. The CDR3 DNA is TGTGCCAGCAGCGTAGGCGGGACCGGGGAGCTGTTTTTT.

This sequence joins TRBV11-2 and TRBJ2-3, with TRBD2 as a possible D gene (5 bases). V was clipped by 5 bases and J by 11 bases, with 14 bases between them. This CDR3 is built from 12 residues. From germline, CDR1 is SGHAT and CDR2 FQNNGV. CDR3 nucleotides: TGTGCCAGCAGCGGAGGACGGAATGAGCAGTATTTT. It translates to CASSGGRNEQYF.

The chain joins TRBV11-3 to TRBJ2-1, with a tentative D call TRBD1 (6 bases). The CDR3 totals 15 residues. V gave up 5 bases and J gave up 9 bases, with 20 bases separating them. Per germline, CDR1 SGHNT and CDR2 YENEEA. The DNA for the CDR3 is TGTGCCAGCAGCCTCCGGACAGAATACAATGGTGAGCAGTTCTTC. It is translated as CASSLRTEYNGEQFF.

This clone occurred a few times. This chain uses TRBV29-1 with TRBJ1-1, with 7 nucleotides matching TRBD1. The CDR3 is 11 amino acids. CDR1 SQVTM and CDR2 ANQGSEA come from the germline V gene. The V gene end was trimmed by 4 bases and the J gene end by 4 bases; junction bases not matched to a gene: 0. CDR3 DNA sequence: TGCAGCGTTGGGACAGGCACTGAAGCTTTCTTT. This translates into CSVGTGTEAFF.

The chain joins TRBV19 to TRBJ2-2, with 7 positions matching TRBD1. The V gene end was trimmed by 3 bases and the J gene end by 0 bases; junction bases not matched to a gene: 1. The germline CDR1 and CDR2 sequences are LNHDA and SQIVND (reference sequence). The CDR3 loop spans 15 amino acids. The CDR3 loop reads CASSMDRSNTGELFF. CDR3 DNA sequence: TGTGCCAGTAGTATGGACAGGTCGAACACCGGGGAGCTGTTTTTT.

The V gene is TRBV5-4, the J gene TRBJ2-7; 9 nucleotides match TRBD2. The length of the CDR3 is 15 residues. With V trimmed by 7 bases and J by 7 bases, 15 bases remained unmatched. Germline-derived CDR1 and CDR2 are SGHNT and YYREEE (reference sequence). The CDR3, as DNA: TGTGCCAGCCGGGGGAGCGGGGGGCTCCTTGAGGAGCAGTACTTC. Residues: CASRGSGGLLEEQYF.

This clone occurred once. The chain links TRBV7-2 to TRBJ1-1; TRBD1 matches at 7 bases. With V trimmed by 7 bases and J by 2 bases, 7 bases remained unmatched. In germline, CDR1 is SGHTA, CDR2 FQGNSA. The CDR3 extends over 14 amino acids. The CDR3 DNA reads TGTGCCAGCACCTACGGGACAGCCAACACTGAAGCTTTCTTT. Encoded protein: CASTYGTANTEAFF.

In DNA, the CDR3 is TGTGCCAGCAATTATGACAGTACTAACTATGGCTACACCTTC. Translated, it gives CASNYDSTNYGYTF. V gene TRBV4-2 combines with J gene TRBJ1-2, with D possibly being TRBD1 (5 bases). The CDR3 runs to 14 residues. Deletions cut 7 bases from V and 0 bases from J, with 12 bases between. CDR1 and CDR2 (germline): LGHNA, YNFKEQ.

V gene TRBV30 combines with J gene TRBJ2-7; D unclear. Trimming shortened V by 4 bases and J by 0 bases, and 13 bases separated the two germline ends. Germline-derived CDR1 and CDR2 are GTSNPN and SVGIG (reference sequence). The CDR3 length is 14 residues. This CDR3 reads CAWNRVEFSYEQYF. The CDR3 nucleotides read TGTGCCTGGAATCGGGTAGAGTTCTCCTACGAGCAGTACTTC.

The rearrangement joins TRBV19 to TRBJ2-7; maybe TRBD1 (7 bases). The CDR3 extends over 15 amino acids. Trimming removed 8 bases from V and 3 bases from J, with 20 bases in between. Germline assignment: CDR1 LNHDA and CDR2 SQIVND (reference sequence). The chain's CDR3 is CASRAGGRGVYEQYF. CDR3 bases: TGTGCCAGTCGAGCAGGGGGGAGAGGGGTCTACGAGCAGTACTTC.